This T cell receptor beta chain was recovered during a study of shared clonotypes between healthy human individuals. Overall study: Ranging from 18 to 49 in age, donors were two women and a few men. CD4 naive and memory got three plates each, CD8 naive two, CD8 memory one.

Selected positively for CCR7 and CD45RO-negative, naive CD8 cells excluded terminally differentiated effector memory CD45RA+ cells. Sequencing was performed with immunoSEQ multiplex PCR; in TCRdb, only in-frame clones are kept and a portion is missing. The sample lists 2 million or so clones, 85% to 95% seen once, with 0.85% to 1.2% in the top ten. V shed 4 bases, J shed 2 bases, and the junction held 10 bases outside the gene matches. The V gene's germline CDR1 is SGDLS and CDR2 YYNGEE. The CDR3 has 17 residues. Specimen: naive CD8+ T cells sorted from blood. The V gene is TRBV9, the J gene TRBJ2-3; the match to TRBD2 covers 10 bases. The source is a man between 18 and 29 years old in good health. The CDR3 loop is CASSSRTGTSVTDTQYF. CDR3 DNA sequence: TGTGCCAGCAGCTCCCGGACCGGGACTAGCGTCACAGATACGCAGTATTTT.